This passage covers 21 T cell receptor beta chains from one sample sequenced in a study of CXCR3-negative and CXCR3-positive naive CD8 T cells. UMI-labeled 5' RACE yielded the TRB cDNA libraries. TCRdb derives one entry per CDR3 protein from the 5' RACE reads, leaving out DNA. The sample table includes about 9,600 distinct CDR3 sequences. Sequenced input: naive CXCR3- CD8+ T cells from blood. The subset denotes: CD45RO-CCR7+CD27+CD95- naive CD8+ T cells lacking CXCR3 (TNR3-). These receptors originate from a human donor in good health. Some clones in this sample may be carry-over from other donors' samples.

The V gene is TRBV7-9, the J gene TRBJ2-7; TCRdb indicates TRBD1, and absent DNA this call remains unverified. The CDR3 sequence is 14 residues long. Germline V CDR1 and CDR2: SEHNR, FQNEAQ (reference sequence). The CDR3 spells CASSLGGRPYEQYF.

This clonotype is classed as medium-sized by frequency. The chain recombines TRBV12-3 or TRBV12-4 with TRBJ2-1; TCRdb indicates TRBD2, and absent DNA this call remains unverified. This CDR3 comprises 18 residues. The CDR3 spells CASSLTQYRLRDYNEQFF.

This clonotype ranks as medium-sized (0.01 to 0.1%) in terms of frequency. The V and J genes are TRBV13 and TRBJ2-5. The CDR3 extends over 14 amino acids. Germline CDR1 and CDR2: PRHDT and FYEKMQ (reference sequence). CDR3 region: CASRHTGDQETQYF.

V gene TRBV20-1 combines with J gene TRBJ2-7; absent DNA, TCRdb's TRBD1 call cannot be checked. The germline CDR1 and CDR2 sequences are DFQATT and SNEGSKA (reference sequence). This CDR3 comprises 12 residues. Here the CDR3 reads CSVPEKAYEQYF.

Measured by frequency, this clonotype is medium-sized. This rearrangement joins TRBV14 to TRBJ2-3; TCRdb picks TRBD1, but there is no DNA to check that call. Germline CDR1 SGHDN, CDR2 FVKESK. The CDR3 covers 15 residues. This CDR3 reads CASSQGTVSPDTQYF.

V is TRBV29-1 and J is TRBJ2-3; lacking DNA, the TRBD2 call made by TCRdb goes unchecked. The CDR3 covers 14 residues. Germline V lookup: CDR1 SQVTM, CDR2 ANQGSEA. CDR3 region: CSALAGDNTDTQYF.

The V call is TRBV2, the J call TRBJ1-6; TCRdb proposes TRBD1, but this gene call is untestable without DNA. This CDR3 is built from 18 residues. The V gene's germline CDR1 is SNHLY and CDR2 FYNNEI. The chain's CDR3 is CASTSLGQGSSYNSPLHF.

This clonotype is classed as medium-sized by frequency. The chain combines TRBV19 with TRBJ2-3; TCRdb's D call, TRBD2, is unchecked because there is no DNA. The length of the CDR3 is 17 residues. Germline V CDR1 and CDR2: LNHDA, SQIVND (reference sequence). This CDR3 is CASSHKTSGSFTDTQYF. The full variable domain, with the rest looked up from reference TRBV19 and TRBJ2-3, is DGGITQSPKYLFRKEGQNVTLSCEQNLNHDAMYWYRQDPGQGLRLIYYSQIVNDFQKGDIAEGYSVSREKKESFPLTVTSAQKNPTAFYLCASSHKTSGSFTDTQYFGPGTRLTVL.

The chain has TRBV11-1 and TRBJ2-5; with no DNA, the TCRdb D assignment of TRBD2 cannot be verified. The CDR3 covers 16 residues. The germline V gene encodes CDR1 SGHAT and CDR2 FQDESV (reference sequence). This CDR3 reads CASSSLLAGVGETQYF.

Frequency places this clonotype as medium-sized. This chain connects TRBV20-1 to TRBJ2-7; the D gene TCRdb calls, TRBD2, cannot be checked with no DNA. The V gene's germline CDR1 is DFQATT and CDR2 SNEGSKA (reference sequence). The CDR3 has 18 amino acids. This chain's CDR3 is CSARDPWTSGRVKGEQYF.

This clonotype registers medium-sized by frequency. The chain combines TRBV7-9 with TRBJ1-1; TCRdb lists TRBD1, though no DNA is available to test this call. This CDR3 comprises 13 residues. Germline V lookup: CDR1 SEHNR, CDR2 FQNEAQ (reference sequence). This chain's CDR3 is CASSLDRVTEAFF.

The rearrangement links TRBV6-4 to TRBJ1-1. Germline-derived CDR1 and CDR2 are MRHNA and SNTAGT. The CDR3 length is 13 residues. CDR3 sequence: CASSDPRNTEAFF.

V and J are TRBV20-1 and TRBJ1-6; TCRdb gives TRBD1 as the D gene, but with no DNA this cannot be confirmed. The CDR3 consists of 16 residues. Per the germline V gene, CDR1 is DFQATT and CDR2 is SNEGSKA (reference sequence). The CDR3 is CSATGTLPQDNSPLHF.

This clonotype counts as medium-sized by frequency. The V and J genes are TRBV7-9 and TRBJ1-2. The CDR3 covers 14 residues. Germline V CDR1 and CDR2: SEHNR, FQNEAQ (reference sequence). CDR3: CASTEPLANYGYTF.

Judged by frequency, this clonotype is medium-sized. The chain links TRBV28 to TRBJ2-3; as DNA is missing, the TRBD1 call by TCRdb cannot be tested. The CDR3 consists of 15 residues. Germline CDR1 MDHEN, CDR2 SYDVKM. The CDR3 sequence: CASSSSGAATDTQYF. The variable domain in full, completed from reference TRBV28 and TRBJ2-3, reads DVKVTQSSRYLVKRTGEKVFLECVQDMDHENMFWYRQDPGLGLRLIYFSYDVKMKEKGDIPEGYSVSREKKERFSLILESASTNQTSMYLCASSSSGAATDTQYFGPGTRLTVL.

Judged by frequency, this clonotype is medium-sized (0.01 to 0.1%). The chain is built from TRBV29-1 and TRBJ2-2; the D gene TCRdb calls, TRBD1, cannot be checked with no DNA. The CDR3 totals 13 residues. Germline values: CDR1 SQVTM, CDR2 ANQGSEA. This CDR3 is CSVAGGNTGELFF.

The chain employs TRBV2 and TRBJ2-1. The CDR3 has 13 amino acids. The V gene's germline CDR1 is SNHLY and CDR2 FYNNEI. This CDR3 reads CASSEANYNEQFF. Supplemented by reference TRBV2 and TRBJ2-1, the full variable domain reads EPEVTQTPSHQVTQMGQEVILRCVPISNHLYFYWYRQILGQKVEFLVSFYNNEISEKSEIFDDQFSVERPDGSNFTLKIRSTKLEDSAMYFCASSEANYNEQFFGPGTRLTVL.

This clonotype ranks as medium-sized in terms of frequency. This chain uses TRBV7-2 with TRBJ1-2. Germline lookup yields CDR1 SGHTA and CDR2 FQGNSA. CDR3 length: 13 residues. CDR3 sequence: CASSPALNNGYTF.

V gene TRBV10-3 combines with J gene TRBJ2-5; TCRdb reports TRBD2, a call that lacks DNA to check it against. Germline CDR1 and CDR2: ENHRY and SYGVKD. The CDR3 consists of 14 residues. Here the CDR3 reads CAISESEGLETQYF.

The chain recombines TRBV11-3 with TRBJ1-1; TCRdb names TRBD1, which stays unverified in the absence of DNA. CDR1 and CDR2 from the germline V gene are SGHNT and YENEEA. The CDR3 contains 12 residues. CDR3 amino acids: CASSGQDLQAFF.

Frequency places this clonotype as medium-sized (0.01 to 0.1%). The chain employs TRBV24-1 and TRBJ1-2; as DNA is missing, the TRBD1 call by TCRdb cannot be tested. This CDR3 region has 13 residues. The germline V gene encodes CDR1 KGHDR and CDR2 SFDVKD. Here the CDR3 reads CATSDLRTDGYTF.